This T cell receptor (beta chain) appears in the sequencing data of a study of blood T cell repertoires in COVID-19. Overall study context: T cells, B-cell-depleted T cells, or PBMCs provided the cDNA or gDNA that served as material.

Patients in Seattle were enrolled during active infection, then followed longitudinally. Per the study methods: The assay estimated nucleated cells by amplifying reference gene primers. Measured with immunoSEQ multiplex PCR; TCRdb has only the in-frame clones, and not every one. Clonal size and the V and J genes are those of that table, whereas D and trimming came from the DNA. The repertoire holds roughly 60,000 clones, with approximately 90% as singletons. V was clipped by 0 bases and J by 0 bases; unmatched bases: 9. Germline assignment: CDR1 LGHDT and CDR2 YNNKEL (reference sequence). This CDR3 spans 19 amino acids.

The receptor's source is a man between 40 and 49 years old with COVID-19, enrolled during active disease. Sequenced material: peripheral blood. This chain connects TRBV3-1 (or the pseudogene TRBV3-2) to TRBJ1-5, with TRBD1 identical over 9 bases. This chain's CDR3 is CASSQDSAGTGYSNQPQHF. The CDR3 DNA is TGTGCCAGCAGCCAAGACTCTGCCGGGACAGGGTATAGCAATCAGCCCCAGCATTTT.